The 26 T cell receptor beta chains below all came from one sample that was sequenced in a study of blood T cell repertoires in COVID-19. Repertoires were generated with immunoSEQ multiplex PCR, while TCRdb's copy carries only in-frame clones and drops some. The sample holds a few hundred thousand clones, approximately 90% seen once. The specimen sequenced was peripheral blood. The receptors were gathered from a man in his fifties with acute or convalescent COVID-19.

The chain employs TRBV18 and TRBJ1-4; D remains unclear. The germline V and J ends were trimmed by 2 bases and 0 bases, with 4 bases remaining between them. CDR3 length: 14 amino acids. In germline, CDR1 is KGHSH, CDR2 LQKENI. The CDR3 region is CASSPRATNEKLFF. Here the CDR3 DNA reads TGTGCCAGCTCACCAAGAGCAACTAATGAAAAACTGTTTTTT.

The V call is TRBV14, the J call TRBJ2-5, with D perhaps TRBD1 (5 bases). V gave up 4 bases and J gave up 5 bases, with 11 bases separating them. Germline-derived CDR1 and CDR2 are SGHDN and FVKESK. The CDR3 consists of 13 residues. CDR3 in DNA: TGTGCCAGCAGCCGACAGTCGGTGGAGACCCAGTACTTC. Protein: CASSRQSVETQYF. Full variable domain (rest looked up from reference TRBV14 and TRBJ2-5): EAGVTQFPSHSVIEKGQTVTLRCDPISGHDNLYWYRRVMGKEIKFLLHFVKESKQDESGMPNNRFLAERTGGTYSTLKVQPAELEDSGVYFCASSRQSVETQYFGPGTRLLVL.

In this sample, this clone turned up once. The rearrangement uses TRBV5-1 and TRBJ2-7, with TRBD2 as a possible D gene (6 bases). The CDR3 consists of 14 residues. The V end was cut by 0 bases, the J end by 2 bases, with 9 bases between. Germline CDR1 and CDR2: SGHRS and YFSETQ. CDR3 sequence: CASSLGGGTYEQYF. The CDR3 DNA sequence: TGCGCCAGCAGCTTGGGGGGCGGGACCTACGAGCAGTACTTC.

This clone was observed once. Other DNA sequences in the sample encode the same CDR3. The chain is built from TRBV6-5 and TRBJ1-1, with a tentative D call TRBD1 (5 bases). CDR3 size: 15 residues. Deletions cut 1 base from V and 1 base from J, with 10 bases between. CDR1 and CDR2 (germline): MNHEY, SVGAGI. DNA of the CDR3: TGTGCCAGCAGTTACTATGGCCAGGGGAACACTGAAGCTTTCTTT. Translated, it gives CASSYYGQGNTEAFF.

The chain couples TRBV7-2 to TRBJ1-5; tentative D call: TRBD1 (6 bases). The CDR3 has 17 residues. Germline V gene sequence: CDR1 SGHTA, CDR2 FQGNSA. V was trimmed by 5 bases and J by 1 base, leaving 18 bases between them. Here the CDR3 DNA reads TGTGCCAGCAGCCTAGGGGGGGGACTCAGAAGCAATCAGCCCCAGCATTTT. Residues: CASSLGGGLRSNQPQHF.

The J gene is TRBJ1-2, the V gene TRBV20-1; D unresolved. V was trimmed by 3 bases and J by 2 bases, leaving 10 bases between them. CDR1 DFQATT and CDR2 SNEGSKA come from the germline V gene (reference sequence). The CDR3 covers 13 residues. The DNA for the CDR3 is TGCAGTGCTAGTGACGTAGTGAACTATGGCTACACCTTC. It translates to CSASDVVNYGYTF.

The V gene is TRBV30, the J gene TRBJ1-5, with D unresolved. Germline CDR1 is GTSNPN and CDR2 is SVGIG (reference sequence). The length of the CDR3 is 14 residues. V was clipped by 2 bases and J by 1 base, with 9 bases between them. CDR3 coding DNA: TGTGCCTGGAGTCCCGGTTTCAGCAATCAGCCCCAGCATTTT. Translation: CAWSPGFSNQPQHF.

The chain couples TRBV14 to TRBJ2-5; 7 bases map to TRBD1. V lost 3 bases to trimming and J lost 5 bases; unmatched junction nucleotides: 9. CDR3 length: 15 amino acids. Germline values: CDR1 SGHDN, CDR2 FVKESK. The CDR3 sequence: CASSHLKGAVETQYF. The CDR3 nucleotides read TGTGCCAGCAGCCATCTCAAGGGGGCCGTGGAGACCCAGTACTTC.

This sequence joins TRBV14 and TRBJ1-2; D possibly corresponds to TRBD1 (6 bases). CDR3 length: 16 amino acids. Germline CDR1 is SGHDN and CDR2 is FVKESK. V was shortened by 4 bases and J by 1 base, with 16 bases between the two germline ends. CDR3 region: CASSPDRSLFNYGYTF. The CDR3 DNA is TGTGCCAGCAGCCCCGACAGGTCCCTCTTTAACTATGGCTACACCTTC.

The V gene is TRBV5-6, the J gene TRBJ1-6; D not certain. V gave up 1 base and J gave up 0 bases, with 8 bases separating them. Germline V gene data show CDR1 as SGHDT and CDR2 as YYEEEE. CDR3 length: 16 amino acids. For the CDR3, the DNA is TGTGCCAGCAGCTTGTTTAGTTCCTCCTATAATTCACCCCTCCACTTT. Translation gives CASSLFSSSYNSPLHF.

The CDR3 DNA is TGCGCCAGCAGCTCCCAACTAGCGGGGGCCAGCACAGATACGCAGTATTTT. Translation: CASSSQLAGASTDTQYF. The chain recombines TRBV5-1 with TRBJ2-3, with 11 bases lining up with TRBD2. This CDR3 has 17 residues. The germline V gene has CDR1 SGHRS and CDR2 YFSETQ. V trimming: 3 bases; J trimming: 0 bases; junction bases outside the gene matches: 6.

In this sample, this clone turned up once. V gene TRBV10-3 combines with J gene TRBJ2-1; 10 nucleotides line up with TRBD1. The germline CDR1 and CDR2 sequences are ENHRY and SYGVKD. Unmatched junction bases numbered 10, after V lost 3 bases and J lost 8 bases. This CDR3 contains 16 residues. The CDR3 DNA sequence: TGTGCCATCAGTGAACCGGCTCGGACAGGGGGGGATGAGCAGTTCTTC. The encoded protein is CAISEPARTGGDEQFF.

The chain combines TRBV18 with TRBJ2-1, with D possibly TRBD1 on 6 matching bases. This CDR3 has 15 amino acids. V gave up 8 bases and J gave up 5 bases, with 19 bases separating them. From germline, CDR1 is KGHSH and CDR2 LQKENI. CDR3 sequence reads: CASPSPGTLNNEQFF. In DNA, the CDR3 is TGTGCCAGCCCATCCCCCGGGACACTTAACAATGAGCAGTTCTTC.

J is TRBJ2-3 and V is TRBV5-4; TRBD1 matches at 10 bases. The CDR3 runs to 13 residues. J lost 6 bases, V lost 4 bases, and 2 bases had no gene match. Per the germline V gene, CDR1 is SGHNT and CDR2 is YYREEE (reference sequence). The CDR3: CASSGQGGDTQYF. The DNA for the CDR3 is TGTGCCAGCAGCGGACAGGGGGGGGATACGCAGTATTTT.

This clone came up a few times. The J gene is TRBJ2-1, the V gene TRBV12-3 or TRBV12-4, with D unresolved. V was pared by 7 bases and J by 4 bases, with 11 bases between. The CDR3 has 13 residues. The CDR3 is CASNMGRYNEQFF. CDR3 sequence (DNA): TGTGCCAGCAACATGGGCAGATACAATGAGCAGTTCTTC.

This sequence joins TRBV18 and TRBJ1-2; TRBD1 might be the D (5 bases). CDR3 length: 16 amino acids. V lost 3 bases to trimming and J lost 5 bases, with 19 bases between them. Germline CDR1 and CDR2: KGHSH and LQKENI. The CDR3 spells CASSPSGLQREYGYTF. The CDR3 DNA follows: TGTGCCAGCTCACCGTCGGGACTTCAAAGAGAGTATGGCTACACCTTC.

The V gene is TRBV7-2, the J gene TRBJ1-1; D perhaps matches TRBD1 (5 bases). The V gene's germline CDR1 is SGHTA and CDR2 FQGNSA. With 1 base removed from V and 0 bases from J, the gap between germline ends came to 9 bases. The CDR3 totals 15 residues. The CDR3 coding sequence is TGTGCCAGCAGCTTAGGCCAGGGTATGAACACTGAAGCTTTCTTT. As protein: CASSLGQGMNTEAFF.

This clone was counted only a few times. The chain has TRBV10-1 and TRBJ2-3, with 7 bases identical to TRBD1. This CDR3 has 16 residues. With 2 bases clipped from V and 6 bases from J, the junction kept 11 bases outside the gene matches. The germline V gene encodes CDR1 WNHNN and CDR2 SYGVQD (reference sequence). The CDR3 bases are TGCGCCAGCAGTGAGACTCTGACAGGGACGGGGGATACGCAGTATTTT. Protein: CASSETLTGTGDTQYF.

The genes are TRBV21-1 and TRBJ2-1; TRBD2 reflects the table's D call only, with no check against the DNA. TRBV21-1 is classified as a pseudogene. The CDR3 length is 15 residues. The CDR3 here is CASSKGRSSYNEQFF. DNA of the CDR3: TGTGCCAGCAGCAAAGGACGGAGCTCCTACAATGAGCAGTTCTTC.

A remark on this clone: One end of the junction fails to match germline, which may point to a read error. The rearrangement joins TRBV19 to TRBJ1-1; no reliable D call. CDR3 length: 10 amino acids. Germline CDR1 LNHDA, CDR2 SQIVND (reference sequence). The CDR3 spells CASRLTDSLF. The CDR3 nucleotides read TGTGCCAGCAGACTCACGGATTCCCTCTTT.

The chain recombines TRBV9 with TRBJ2-1, with 9 positions matching TRBD1. The CDR3 runs to 14 residues. The germline CDR1 and CDR2 sequences are SGDLS and YYNGEE. V shed 4 bases and J 3 bases; nucleotides not matched to a gene: 2. CDR3 DNA sequence: TGTGCCAGCAGCCAGGGACAGGGCTACAATGAGCAGTTCTTC. The encoded protein is CASSQGQGYNEQFF.

CDR3 loop: CASSPPVPEGSGNTIYF. The CDR3 DNA reads TGTGCCAGCTCACCACCTGTCCCGGAGGGATCTGGAAACACCATATATTTT. This chain uses TRBV18 with TRBJ1-3; no definite D call. The CDR3 covers 17 residues. Germline V gene sequence: CDR1 KGHSH, CDR2 LQKENI. Trimming stripped 0 bases from V and 1 base from J, with 13 bases between.

This clone was seen only a few times. The chain carries TRBV12-3 or TRBV12-4 and TRBJ2-7, with 7 bases that match TRBD1. Losses at the gene ends were 8 bases for V and 3 bases for J; bases not matched to a gene: 4. This CDR3 is built from 12 residues. The DNA of the CDR3 is TGTGCCAGCGGAAGGGGGCGCTACGAGCAGTACTTC. It is translated as CASGRGRYEQYF.

This chain joins TRBV14 and TRBJ2-7; D possibly corresponds to TRBD1 (5 bases). Between the trimmed V and J ends, which lost 4 bases and 0 bases, there was a span of 10 bases. Germline V gives CDR1 SGHDN, CDR2 FVKESK. The CDR3 length is 14 residues. For the CDR3, the DNA is TGTGCCAGCAGCCGGGGCAGCACCTCCTACGAGCAGTACTTC. As protein: CASSRGSTSYEQYF.

This clone occurred once. The chain employs TRBV6-5 and TRBJ2-5; D perhaps matches TRBD1 (6 bases). The CDR3 consists of 12 residues. Trimming removed 8 bases at V and 3 bases at J, with 10 bases between. Germline V gene data show CDR1 as MNHEY and CDR2 as SVGAGI. In DNA, the CDR3 is TGTGCCAGCGGGGGCAGCAAAGAGACCCAGTACTTC. It yields the protein CASGGSKETQYF.

The table lists this clone with a count of one. The V and J genes are TRBV4-1 and TRBJ2-7; a weak D match, TRBD1 (5 bases). This CDR3 spans 13 amino acids. Germline V gene lookup returns CDR1 MGHRA and CDR2 YSYEKL. V dropped 4 bases and J dropped 6 bases, with 13 bases sitting between them. The CDR3 DNA reads TGCGCCAGCAGCCTCTTATCTAGGGGCGAGCAGTACTTC. Protein: CASSLLSRGEQYF.